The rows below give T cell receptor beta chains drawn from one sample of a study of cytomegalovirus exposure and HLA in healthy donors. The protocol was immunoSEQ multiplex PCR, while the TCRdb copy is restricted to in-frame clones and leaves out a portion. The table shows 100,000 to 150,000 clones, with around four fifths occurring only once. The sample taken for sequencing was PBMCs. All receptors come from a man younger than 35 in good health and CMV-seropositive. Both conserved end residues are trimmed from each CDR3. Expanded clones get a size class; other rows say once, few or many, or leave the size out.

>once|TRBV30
AWSPGQGAGYEQY
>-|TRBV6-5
ASSYLAGVGGDTQY
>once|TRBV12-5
ATKLRGGALYNEQF
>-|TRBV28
ASSHQGAAAEAF
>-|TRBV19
ASSPSGGAYEQY
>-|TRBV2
ASKDRGLGTEAF
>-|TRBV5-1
ASSPQGLINYGYT
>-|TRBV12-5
ASSPGDSGNTIY
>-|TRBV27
ASGLTGGPLDTQY
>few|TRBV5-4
ASSAQGSGEQY
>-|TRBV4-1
ASSQGALGQGNTEAF
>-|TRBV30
AWRRVDNEKLF
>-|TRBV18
ASSPPGQGSNQPQH
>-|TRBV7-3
ASSLQGATGELF
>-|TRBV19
ASSNQGAPGYT
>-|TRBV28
ASSNTGTGIRETQY
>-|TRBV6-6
ASSHGLEGQGEQF
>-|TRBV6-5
ASSYPSGGVNEQF